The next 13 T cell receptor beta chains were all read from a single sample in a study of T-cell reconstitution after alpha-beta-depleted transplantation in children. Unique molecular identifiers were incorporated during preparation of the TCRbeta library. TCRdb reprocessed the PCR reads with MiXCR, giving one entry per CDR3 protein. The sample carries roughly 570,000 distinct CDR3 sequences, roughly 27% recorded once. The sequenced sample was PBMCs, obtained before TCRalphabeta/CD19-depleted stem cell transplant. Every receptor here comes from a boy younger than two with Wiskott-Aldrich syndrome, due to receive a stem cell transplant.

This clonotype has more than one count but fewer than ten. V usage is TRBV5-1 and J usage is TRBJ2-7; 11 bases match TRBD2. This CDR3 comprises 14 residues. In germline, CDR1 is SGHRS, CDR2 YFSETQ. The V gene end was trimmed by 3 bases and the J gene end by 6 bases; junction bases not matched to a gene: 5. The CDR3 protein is CASSSTSGSSEQYF. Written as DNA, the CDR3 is TGCGCCAGCAGCTCAACTAGCGGGAGTTCCGAGCAGTACTTC.

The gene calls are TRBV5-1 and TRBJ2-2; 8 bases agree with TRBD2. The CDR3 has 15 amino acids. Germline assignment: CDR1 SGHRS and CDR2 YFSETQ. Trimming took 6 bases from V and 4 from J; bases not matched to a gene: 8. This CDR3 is CASKRGTGSTGELFF. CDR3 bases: TGCGCCAGCAAGCGGGGGACTGGATCCACCGGGGAGCTGTTTTTT.

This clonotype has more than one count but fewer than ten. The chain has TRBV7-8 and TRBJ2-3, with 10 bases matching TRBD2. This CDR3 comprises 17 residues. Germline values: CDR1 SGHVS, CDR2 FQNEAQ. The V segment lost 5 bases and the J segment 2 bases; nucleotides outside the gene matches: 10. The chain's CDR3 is CASSHTPLAGITDTQYF. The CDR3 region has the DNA TGTGCCAGCAGCCACACCCCACTAGCGGGAATCACAGATACGCAGTATTTT. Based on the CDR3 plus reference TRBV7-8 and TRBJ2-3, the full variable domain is GAGVSQSPRYKVAKRGQDVALRCDPISGHVSLFWYQQALGQGPEFLTYFQNEAQLDKSGLPSDRFFAERPEGSVSTLKIQRTQQEDSAVYLCASSHTPLAGITDTQYFGPGTRLTVL.

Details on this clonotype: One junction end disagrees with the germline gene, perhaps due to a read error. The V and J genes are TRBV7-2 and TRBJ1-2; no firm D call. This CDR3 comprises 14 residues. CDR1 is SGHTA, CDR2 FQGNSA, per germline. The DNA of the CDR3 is TGTGCCAGCAGCTTAGTCTGGGGTAACAATGGCTACACCTTC. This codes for CASSLVWGNNGYTF.

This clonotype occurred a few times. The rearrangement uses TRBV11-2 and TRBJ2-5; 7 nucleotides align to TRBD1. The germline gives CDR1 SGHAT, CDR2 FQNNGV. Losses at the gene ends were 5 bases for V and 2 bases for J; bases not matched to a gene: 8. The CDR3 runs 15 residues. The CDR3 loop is CASSAQGYQQETQYF. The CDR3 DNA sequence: TGTGCCAGCAGCGCACAGGGGTACCAGCAAGAGACCCAGTACTTC.

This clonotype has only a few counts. The CDR3 DNA reads as TGTGCCAGCAGCCAAGAATCCCTAGCGGTAACCGGGGAGCTGTTTTTT. This translates into CASSQESLAVTGELFF. The rearrangement links TRBV4-2 to TRBJ2-2, with 7 bases aligning to TRBD2. The V and J ends lost 0 bases and 5 bases, in that order; junction bases with no gene match: 6. Germline V CDR1 and CDR2: LGHNA, YNFKEQ. The CDR3 totals 16 residues.

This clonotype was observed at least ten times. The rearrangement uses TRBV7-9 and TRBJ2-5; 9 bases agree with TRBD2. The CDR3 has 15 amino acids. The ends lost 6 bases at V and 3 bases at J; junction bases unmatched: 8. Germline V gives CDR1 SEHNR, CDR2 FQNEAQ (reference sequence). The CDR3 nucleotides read TGTGCCAGCAGTGGAGAACTAGCGGGTAAAGAGACCCAGTACTTC. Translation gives CASSGELAGKETQYF.

The CDR3 nucleotides read TGTGCCACCAGTGATGAGTACAATGAGCAGTTCTTC. Protein product: CATSDEYNEQFF. The chain has TRBV24-1 and TRBJ2-1; unclear D gene. The CDR3 runs to 12 residues. V gave up 3 bases and J gave up 4 bases, with 3 bases separating them. The germline V gene has CDR1 KGHDR and CDR2 SFDVKD.

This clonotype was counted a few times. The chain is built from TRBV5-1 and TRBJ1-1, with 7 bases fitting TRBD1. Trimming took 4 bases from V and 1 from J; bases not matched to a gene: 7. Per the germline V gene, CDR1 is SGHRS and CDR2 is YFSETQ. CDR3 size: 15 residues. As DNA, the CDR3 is TGCGCCAGCAGCCCCACAGGGGTCAGGAACACTGAAGCTTTCTTT. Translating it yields CASSPTGVRNTEAFF.

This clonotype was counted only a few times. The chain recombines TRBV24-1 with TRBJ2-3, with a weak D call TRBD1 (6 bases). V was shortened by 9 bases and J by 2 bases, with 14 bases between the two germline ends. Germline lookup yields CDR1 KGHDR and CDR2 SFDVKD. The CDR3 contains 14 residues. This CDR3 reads CATAGDRTTDTQYF. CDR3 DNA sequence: TGTGCCACCGCAGGGGACCGCACCACAGATACGCAGTATTTT.

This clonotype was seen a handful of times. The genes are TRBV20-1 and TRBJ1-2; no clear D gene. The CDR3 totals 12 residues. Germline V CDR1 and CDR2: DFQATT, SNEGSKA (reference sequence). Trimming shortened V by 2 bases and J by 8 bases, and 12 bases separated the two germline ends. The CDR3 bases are TGCAGTGCTAGAAACCCAGGAAGCGGCTACACCTTC. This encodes CSARNPGSGYTF.

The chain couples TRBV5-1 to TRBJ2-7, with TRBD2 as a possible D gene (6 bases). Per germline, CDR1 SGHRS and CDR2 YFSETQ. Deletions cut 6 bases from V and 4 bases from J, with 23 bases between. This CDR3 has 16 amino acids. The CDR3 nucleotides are TGCGCCAGCAACTGGGGGTCAGGCGGGACGGGATACGAGCAGTACTTC. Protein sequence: CASNWGSGGTGYEQYF.

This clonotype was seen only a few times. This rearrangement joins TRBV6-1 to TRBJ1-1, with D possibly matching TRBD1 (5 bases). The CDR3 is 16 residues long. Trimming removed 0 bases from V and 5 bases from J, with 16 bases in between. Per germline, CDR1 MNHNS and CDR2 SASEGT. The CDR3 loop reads CASSEAGAREDTEAFF. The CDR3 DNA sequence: TGTGCCAGCAGTGAAGCCGGCGCCAGGGAGGATACTGAAGCTTTCTTT.